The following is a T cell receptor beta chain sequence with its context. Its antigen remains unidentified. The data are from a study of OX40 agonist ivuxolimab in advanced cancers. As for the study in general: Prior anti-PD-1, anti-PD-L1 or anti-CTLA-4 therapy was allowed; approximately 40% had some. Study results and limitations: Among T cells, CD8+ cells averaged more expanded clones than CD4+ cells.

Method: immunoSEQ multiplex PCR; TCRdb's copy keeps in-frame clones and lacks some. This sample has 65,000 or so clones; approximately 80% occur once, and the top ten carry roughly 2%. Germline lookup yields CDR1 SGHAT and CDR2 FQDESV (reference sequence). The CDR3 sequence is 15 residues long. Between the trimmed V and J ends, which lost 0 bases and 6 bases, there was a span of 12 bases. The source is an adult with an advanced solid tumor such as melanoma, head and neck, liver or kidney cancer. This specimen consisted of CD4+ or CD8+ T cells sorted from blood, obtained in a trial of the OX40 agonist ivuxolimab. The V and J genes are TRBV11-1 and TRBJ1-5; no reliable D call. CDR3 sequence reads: CASSLARVWPQPQHF. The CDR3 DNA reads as TGTGCCAGCAGCTTAGCGCGTGTGTGGCCTCAGCCCCAGCATTTT. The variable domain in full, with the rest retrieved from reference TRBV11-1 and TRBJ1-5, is EAEVAQSPRYKITEKSQAVAFWCDPISGHATLYWYRQILGQGPELLVQFQDESVVDDSQLPKDRFSAERLKGVDSTLKIQPAELGDSAMYLCASSLARVWPQPQHFGDGTRLSIL.